This T cell receptor (beta chain) was identified in a study of blood T cell repertoires in COVID-19. Study at large: Sites in the United States, Italy and Spain provided acute and convalescent COVID-19 samples.

The CDR3 runs 15 residues. The V gene lost 6 bases and the J gene lost 0 bases, with 9 bases spanning the gap. Germline V gives CDR1 MNHEY, CDR2 SVGAGI. The protocol was immunoSEQ multiplex PCR, while the TCRdb copy is restricted to in-frame clones and leaves out a portion. The sample holds 100,000 to 150,000 clones, around 81% seen once. The table lists this clone with a count of one. Sequencing was done on a sample of peripheral blood. This rearrangement joins TRBV6-5 to TRBJ2-6, with a tentative D call TRBD2 (5 bases). The source is a woman aged 60-70 years with active or convalescent COVID-19. The CDR3 nucleotides are TGTGCCAGCAGCCTTGGAGGCTCTGGGGCCAACGTCCTGACTTTC. This sequence encodes CASSLGGSGANVLTF.